This entry is about one T cell receptor (beta chain). Unmatched junction bases numbered 11, after V lost 7 bases and J lost 2 bases. CDR1 and CDR2 (germline): MNHNY, SVGAGI (reference sequence). The CDR3 runs 16 residues. This record comes from a study of OX40 agonist ivuxolimab in advanced cancers. TCRdb keeps only in-frame clones here, not all; method: immunoSEQ multiplex PCR. The sample gives about 60,000 clones, 90% to 95% of which show up once; less than 20% is in the top ten. The rearrangement uses TRBV6-6 and TRBJ2-1; TRBD2 matches at 7 bases. This TCR came from an adult with an advanced solid tumor such as melanoma, head and neck, liver or kidney cancer. The sample was CD4+ or CD8+ T cells sorted from blood, taken in a trial of the OX40 agonist ivuxolimab. CDR3: CASKGGGSGPYNEQFF. The CDR3, as DNA: TGTGCCAGCAAGGGCGGGGGTAGCGGGCCCTACAATGAGCAGTTCTTC.